This entry is about one TCR beta chain. Its antigen is not identified. The data are from a study of cytomegalovirus exposure and HLA in healthy donors. The junction had 10 bases not matched to a gene; V was cut back by 8 bases and J by 6 bases. This CDR3 is built from 13 residues. Germline CDR1 and CDR2: SGHVS and FQNEAQ. Notes on the study in general: Altogether, 150 to 200 TCR beta chains were recorded as cytomegalovirus-associated. Presence/absence analyses assumed roughly uniform sequencing depth across donors.

This PCR relied on a set of 60 Vbeta primers and 13 Jbeta primers. TCRdb's table, derived via immunoSEQ multiplex PCR, lists solely in-frame clones and lacks some. The repertoire includes more than 100,000 clones, about two thirds of them detected once, and just under 8.5% sits in the top ten. The V and J genes are TRBV7-8 and TRBJ2-7; 7 positions agree with TRBD1. The TCR sequence derives from a woman in her thirties or forties in good health and CMV-seropositive. The material sequenced was PBMCs. The CDR3 region is CASGVRGQLEQYF. In nucleotides, the CDR3 is TGTGCCAGCGGTGTACGGGGACAGCTCGAGCAGTACTTC. Variable domain in full (rest from reference TRBV7-8 and TRBJ2-7): GAGVSQSPRYKVAKRGQDVALRCDPISGHVSLFWYQQALGQGPEFLTYFQNEAQLDKSGLPSDRFFAERPEGSVSTLKIQRTQQEDSAVYLCASGVRGQLEQYFGPGTRLTVT.